Sequencing of this T cell receptor beta chain was carried out in a study of T cell repertoires in cytomegalovirus infection. TCRdb re-called the reads with MiXCR, one entry per CDR3 protein. Among 830,000 or so distinct CDR3 sequences listed, less than 35% were seen once. Points on this clonotype: The antigen remains unidentified.

The CDR3 has 11 residues. Germline CDR1 reads SQVTM; CDR2 reads ANQGSEA. Trimming took off 2 bases at V and 6 bases at J, with 7 bases between the two ends. The TCR originated in a human donor in good health (CMV status not recorded). Some clones in this sample may be carry-over from other donors' samples. The specimen comprised cultured CD8+ T cells from PBMCs, sampled from culture after CMV antigen stimulation. The chain is built from TRBV29-1 and TRBJ1-1; D is ambiguous. The CDR3: CSVEKRAEAFF. CDR3 DNA sequence: TGCAGCGTTGAAAAGAGGGCTGAAGCTTTCTTT.